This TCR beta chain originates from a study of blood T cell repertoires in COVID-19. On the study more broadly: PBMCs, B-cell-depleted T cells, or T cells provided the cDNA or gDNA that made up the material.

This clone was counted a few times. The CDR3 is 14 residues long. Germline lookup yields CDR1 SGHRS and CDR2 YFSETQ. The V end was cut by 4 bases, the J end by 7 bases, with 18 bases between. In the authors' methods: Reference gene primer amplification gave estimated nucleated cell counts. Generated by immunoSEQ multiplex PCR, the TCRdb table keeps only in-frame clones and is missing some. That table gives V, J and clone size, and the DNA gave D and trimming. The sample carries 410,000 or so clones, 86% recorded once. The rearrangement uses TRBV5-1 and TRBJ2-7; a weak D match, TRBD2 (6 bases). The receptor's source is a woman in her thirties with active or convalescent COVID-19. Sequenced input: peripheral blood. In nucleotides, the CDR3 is TGCGCCAGCAGCGTTACGGGAGTATTGGAAGAGCAGTACTTC. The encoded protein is CASSVTGVLEEQYF. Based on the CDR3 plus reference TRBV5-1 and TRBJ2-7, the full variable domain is KAGVTQTPRYLIKTRGQQVTLSCSPISGHRSVSWYQQTPGQGLQFLFEYFSETQRNKGNFPGRFSGRQFSNSRSEMNVSTLELGDSALYLCASSVTGVLEEQYFGPGTRLTVT.